Listed below are T cell receptor beta chains from one sample, sequenced in a study of T cells in Graves' hyperthyroidism and ophthalmopathy. TCRdb passed the multiplex PCR reads through MiXCR, listing each CDR3 protein once. The sample contains around 490,000 distinct CDR3 sequences, 20% of which appear only once. What was sequenced was blood. These receptors were taken from a man between 40 and 49 years old with Graves' ophthalmopathy. Each CDR3 is given with its conserved first and last residue. The D gene is left open where the match is weak. Not all rows give a size; the values are once, few, many and, for expanded clones, a class.

V	J	size	D	DNA	CDR3
TRBV7-8	TRBJ2-3	many	NA	TGTGCCAGCAGCTTAGGTAATACGCAGTATTTT	CASSLGNTQYF
TRBV5-1	TRBJ1-3	NA	NA	TGCGCCAGCAGCTTGGAAGGGGTCTCTGGAAACACCATATATTTT	CASSLEGVSGNTIYF
TRBV10-3	TRBJ1-1	few	NA	TGTGCCATCAGTGATAAAGAAAACACTGAAGCTTTCTTT	CAISDKENTEAFF
TRBV20-1	TRBJ2-5	many	TRBD2	TGCAGTGCTAGGTTAATGGGGGGGCAAGAGACCCAGTACTTC	CSARLMGGQETQYF
TRBV29-1	TRBJ1-1	few	NA	TGCAGCGTTGAATGGCTAGGCACTGAAGCTTTCTTT	CSVEWLGTEAFF
TRBV27	TRBJ2-7	many	TRBD1	TGTGCCAGCAGAGACATGGGGACAGAGCCAAAAAGCTCCTACGAGCAGTACTTC	CASRDMGTEPKSSYEQYF
TRBV7-8	TRBJ2-1	NA	TRBD2	TGTGCCAGCAGCTTAGAGTGGGAGGGGCAGTTCTTC	CASSLEWEGQFF
TRBV18	TRBJ2-2	many	NA	TGTGCCAGCTCACCGAGGCCAGCCGGGGAGCTGTTTTTT	CASSPRPAGELFF
TRBV5-1	TRBJ2-1	NA	TRBD1	TGCGCCAGCTATTCGGGACAGGGGAGGAACAATGAGCAGTTCTTC	CASYSGQGRNNEQFF
TRBV20-1	TRBJ2-3	NA	NA	TGCAGTGCTACGGAGGGCCGGACAGATACGCAGTATTTT	CSATEGRTDTQYF
TRBV11-2	TRBJ2-7	NA	NA	TGTGCCAGCAGCCCCCTTCGGGGCCTATCTTCCTACGAGCAGTACTTC	CASSPLRGLSSYEQYF
TRBV9	TRBJ2-1	NA	NA	TGTGCCAGCAGCGTAGGGGACCCAGGAGTCAATGAGCAGTTCTTC	CASSVGDPGVNEQFF
TRBV27	TRBJ2-7	NA	TRBD1	TGTGCCAGCAGTTTTGGGACAGGGAGCGAGCAGTACTTC	CASSFGTGSEQYF
TRBV7-8	TRBJ1-5	many	NA	TGTGCCAGCAGCTCCGGGTACACCCAGGGACAGCCCCAGCATTTT	CASSSGYTQGQPQHF
TRBV20-1	TRBJ2-7	few	TRBD1	TGCAGTGTCGGGACAGGGGGCTACGAGCAGTACTTC	CSVGTGGYEQYF
TRBV11-3	TRBJ2-1	NA	TRBD1	TGTGCCAGCAGCCGTGGGACAGGGGGAATACGGAGTGAGCAGTTCTTC	CASSRGTGGIRSEQFF
TRBV5-5	TRBJ1-2	few	NA	TGTGCCAGCAGCTTAAAGGCAGATTCCTATGGCTACACCTTC	CASSLKADSYGYTF
TRBV28	TRBJ2-7	NA	NA	TGTGCCAGCAGATCCGAGGGGGTTAGATCCTACGAGCAGTACTTC	CASRSEGVRSYEQYF
TRBV12-3/TRBV12-4	TRBJ1-4	few	NA	TGTGCCAGCAGTTTCGCCGGGACACCTGAAAAACTGTTTTTT	CASSFAGTPEKLFF
TRBV7-9	TRBJ2-7	NA	TRBD1	TGTGCCAGCAGCTTGACAGGGTCCCCCTACGAGCAGTACTTC	CASSLTGSPYEQYF
TRBV4-3	TRBJ2-1	few	NA	TGCGCCAGCAGCCACAGCGCCGCGCCGTACAATGAGCAGTTCTTC	CASSHSAAPYNEQFF
TRBV6-1	TRBJ2-1	NA	TRBD2	TGTGCCAGCAACTCCCCCAATACTGTTCGCGGGAGTAGGTACAATGAGCAGTTCTTC	CASNSPNTVRGSRYNEQFF
TRBV11-2	TRBJ1-1	many	NA	TGTGCCAGCAGCTTAGCAGGTAGGCGGAACACTGAAGCTTTCTTT	CASSLAGRRNTEAFF
TRBV20-1	TRBJ1-1	few	NA	TGCAGTGCTATACCGGGAAGGGCTGAAGCTTTCTTT	CSAIPGRAEAFF
TRBV30	TRBJ2-1	few	TRBD2	TGTGCCTGGAGTTTAGCGGGGGTTCACTACAATGAGCAGTTCTTC	CAWSLAGVHYNEQFF
TRBV19	TRBJ2-3	NA	TRBD1	TGTGCCAGTAACCCGGACAGGGGCGCTACGCAGTATTTT	CASNPDRGATQYF
TRBV12-5	TRBJ2-1	many	TRBD2	TGTGCTAGTGGCCCCTCCAAGCGGGGAAACGATCGGTCCTACAATGAGCAGTTCTTC	CASGPSKRGNDRSYNEQFF